This TCR beta chain is from a study of blood T cell repertoires in COVID-19. Study in general: Italy, Spain and the United States were the sources of the convalescent and acute COVID-19 samples.

Using immunoSEQ multiplex PCR, the repertoire was profiled, and TCRdb retains in-frame clones only, with some absent. The data contain roughly 140,000 clones, 81% of them singletons. The CDR3 covers 15 residues. CDR1 is MNHEY and CDR2 is SVGAGI in the germline V gene. Trimming removed 2 bases from V and 3 bases from J, with 12 bases in between. The sequenced sample consisted of peripheral blood. V is TRBV6-5 and J is TRBJ2-3, with D possibly TRBD1 on 6 matching bases. The TCR was taken from a human donor in a cohort sampled during active COVID-19. The CDR3: CASSYVGTRTDTQYF. The CDR3 DNA follows: TGTGCCAGCAGTTACGTTGGGACAAGGACAGATACGCAGTATTTT.